This entry lists 23 T cell receptor beta chains sequenced from one sample in a study of identical twins. Each CDR3 protein gets one entry after TCRdb re-called the 5' RACE reads with MiXCR. The data hold 1.5 million to 2 million distinct CDR3 sequences, with about 30% observed a single time. Specimen: cord blood. The origin of the receptors is a newborn girl in good health.

In this sample, this clonotype turned up once. The chain recombines TRBV10-3 with TRBJ2-7, with D perhaps matching TRBD2 (6 bases). The CDR3 runs to 14 residues. CDR1 ENHRY and CDR2 SYGVKD come from the germline V gene. The V gene lost 2 bases and the J gene lost 6 bases, with 14 bases spanning the gap. The CDR3 DNA is TGTGCCATCAGTGAGAAGGGACTCCCGAGCGAGCAGTACTTC. Translated, it gives CAISEKGLPSEQYF.

On this clonotype itself: With a much larger clone just one base away, this may be a read error. The gene calls are TRBV12-3 or TRBV12-4 and TRBJ2-3; D uncertain. Trimming stripped 8 bases from V and 0 bases from J, with 15 bases between. CDR3 length: 15 amino acids. CDR3 sequence reads: CASGPTRASTDTQYF. The CDR3 coding sequence is TGTGCCAGCGGTCCGACTCGTGCTAGCACAGATACGCAGTATTTT.

V and J are TRBV5-1 and TRBJ2-2; 8 bases fit TRBD1. Germline CDR1 SGHRS, CDR2 YFSETQ. V lost 4 bases and J lost 2; bases outside the gene matches: 10. CDR3 length: 17 amino acids. The CDR3 sequence is CASSHLAGTGNTGELFF. The CDR3 DNA is TGCGCCAGCAGCCATCTTGCCGGGACAGGAAACACCGGGGAGCTGTTTTTT.

This clonotype was detected only a few times. This rearrangement joins TRBV27 to TRBJ2-5; D is perhaps TRBD1 (6 bases). The germline V gene has CDR1 MNHEY and CDR2 SMNVEV (reference sequence). The CDR3 consists of 16 residues. V was cut by 5 bases and J by 2 bases, with 18 bases left in between. This CDR3 reads CASSPARGFFQETQYF. Written as DNA, the CDR3 is TGTGCCAGCAGTCCTGCGAGGGGGTTCTTTCAAGAGACCCAGTACTTC.

V is TRBV10-3 and J is TRBJ2-7; D perhaps matches TRBD1 (6 bases). The V end was cut by 10 bases, the J end by 4 bases, with 8 bases between. This CDR3 has 10 residues. Germline-derived CDR1 and CDR2 are ENHRY and SYGVKD. The CDR3 DNA is TGTGCCACCGGGACATACGAGCAGTACTTC. Residues: CATGTYEQYF.

This clonotype has just a few counts. The rearrangement links TRBV11-2 to TRBJ2-7; the match to TRBD1 covers 9 bases. The J segment lost 4 bases and the V segment lost 2 bases, leaving 15 bases of the junction unmatched. This CDR3 has 18 residues. Germline V gene sequence: CDR1 SGHAT, CDR2 FQNNGV. CDR3 loop: CASSLIRGGDRVGYEQYF. CDR3 DNA sequence: TGTGCCAGCAGCTTAATAAGGGGGGGGGACAGGGTAGGATACGAGCAGTACTTC.

This clonotype was observed a few times. J is TRBJ2-5 and V is TRBV29-1, with D perhaps being TRBD1 or TRBD2 (5 bases each). The V gene lost 6 bases and the J gene lost 1 base, with 15 bases spanning the gap. The CDR3 runs to 14 residues. Germline-derived CDR1 and CDR2 are SQVTM and ANQGSEA. The CDR3 is CSVSIGASQETQYF. CDR3 nucleotides: TGCAGCGTCTCTATCGGGGCGTCCCAAGAGACCCAGTACTTC.

Comment on this clonotype: A much larger clone differs from this one at a single base, so this may be a read error. This chain uses TRBV4-2 with TRBJ2-7, with D unclear. Germline loops: CDR1 LGHNA, CDR2 YNFKEQ. The CDR3 runs to 13 residues. The CDR3 coding sequence is TGTGCCAGCCGCCAAGAGTCCTCCTACGAGCAGTACTTC. Encoded protein: CASRQESSYEQYF.

In its sample, this clonotype was seen once. The V and J genes are TRBV7-2 and TRBJ2-2; no reliable D call. This CDR3 is built from 12 residues. The germline V gene has CDR1 SGHTA and CDR2 FQGNSA. Trimming shortened V by 5 bases and J by 7 bases, and 8 bases separated the two germline ends. CDR3 sequence reads: CASSQPVGELFF. The CDR3 DNA reads TGTGCCAGCAGCCAGCCCGTCGGGGAGCTGTTTTTT.

The chain carries TRBV18 and TRBJ2-3, with D unresolved. V gave up 2 bases and J gave up 7 bases, with 4 bases separating them. This CDR3 region has 11 residues. Germline CDR1 and CDR2: KGHSH and LQKENI. The CDR3 region is CASSPYHTQYF. CDR3 bases: TGTGCCAGCTCACCATATCATACGCAGTATTTT.

V and J are TRBV6-5 and TRBJ2-5, with 7 bases matching TRBD2. With V trimmed by 2 bases and J by 0 bases, 6 bases remained unmatched. Germline V gives CDR1 MNHEY, CDR2 SVGAGI. The CDR3 covers 16 residues. This CDR3 reads CASSYGLADYQETQYF. In DNA, the CDR3 is TGTGCCAGCAGTTACGGGCTAGCGGACTACCAAGAGACCCAGTACTTC.

This clonotype showed up just a few times. V gene TRBV2 combines with J gene TRBJ1-2; D ambiguous. This CDR3 has 17 residues. CDR1 is SNHLY and CDR2 is FYNNEI in the germline V gene. Trimming left V 7 bases short and J 1 base short, with 22 bases between. The CDR3 protein is CASIFRTSGASNYGYTF. The CDR3 nucleotides read TGTGCCAGCATCTTCCGCACGTCCGGAGCAAGTAACTATGGCTACACCTTC.

The table lists this clonotype with a few counts. This chain connects TRBV4-2 to TRBJ2-5; D gene unclear. The germline CDR1 and CDR2 sequences are LGHNA and YNFKEQ. Trimming cost V 0 bases and J 9 bases, with 5 bases left between them. CDR3 length: 11 amino acids. This chain's CDR3 is CASSQDSSQYF. The CDR3 DNA reads as TGTGCCAGCAGCCAAGATAGCTCCCAGTACTTC.

The chain employs TRBV20-1 and TRBJ1-2; weak D call: TRBD1 (6 bases). Trimming took off 3 bases at V and 5 bases at J, with 19 bases between the two ends. The CDR3 extends over 15 amino acids. Germline V CDR1 and CDR2: DFQATT, SNEGSKA (reference sequence). For the CDR3, the DNA is TGCAGTGCTAGCGATTCATACAGGGAATGGTATGGCTACACCTTC. Amino acid sequence: CSASDSYREWYGYTF.

The chain links TRBV27 to TRBJ2-7; the D gene is possibly TRBD2 (5 bases). Trimming cost V 3 bases and J 3 bases, with 12 bases left between them. Germline V gene data show CDR1 as MNHEY and CDR2 as SMNVEV (reference sequence). The CDR3 has 14 amino acids. CDR3 residues: CASSFVAPGYEQYF. Written as DNA, the CDR3 is TGTGCCAGCAGTTTTGTAGCGCCGGGCTACGAGCAGTACTTC.

There are a few counts of this clonotype. The chain couples TRBV5-1 to TRBJ2-3; TRBD2 is a possible D gene (6 bases). This CDR3 comprises 16 residues. Trimming left V 1 base short and J 0 bases short, with 12 bases between. Germline V gene data show CDR1 as SGHRS and CDR2 as YFSETQ. This CDR3 is CASSLPSDTSTDTQYF. CDR3 sequence (DNA): TGCGCCAGCAGCTTGCCTAGCGACACTAGCACAGATACGCAGTATTTT.

The gene calls are TRBV12-3 or TRBV12-4 and TRBJ1-5, with D hard to call. V was trimmed by 3 bases and J by 3 bases, leaving 12 bases between them. This CDR3 is 15 amino acids long. CDR3 sequence: CASSFLGQINQPQHF. The DNA of the CDR3 is TGTGCCAGCAGTTTCCTCGGGCAGATCAATCAGCCCCAGCATTTT.

This clonotype has a handful of counts. The CDR3, as DNA: TGTGCCAGCAGTTACTCGAGAACAGGGGGCGAACGGGGCTACACCTTC. Residues: CASSYSRTGGERGYTF. V gene TRBV6-2 or TRBV6-3 combines with J gene TRBJ1-2, with TRBD1 identical over 9 bases. The CDR3 is made up of 16 amino acids. Germline assignment: CDR1 MNHEY and CDR2 SVGEGT. V was pared by 0 bases and J by 8 bases, with 10 bases of the junction left unmatched.

This clonotype was observed at least ten times. The chain uses TRBV20-1 and TRBJ2-1; D perhaps matches TRBD1 (6 bases). V gave up 3 bases and J gave up 8 bases, with 20 bases separating them. The CDR3 covers 15 residues. Germline V gives CDR1 DFQATT, CDR2 SNEGSKA (reference sequence). The CDR3 loop is CSASLGTREGDEQFF. The CDR3, as DNA: TGCAGTGCTAGCCTCGGAACCAGAGAGGGGGATGAGCAGTTCTTC.

This clonotype was observed a single time. The chain has TRBV2 and TRBJ2-1, with 9 bases that match TRBD1. CDR3 length: 19 amino acids. The V gene's germline CDR1 is SNHLY and CDR2 FYNNEI. V shed 7 bases, J shed 8 bases, and the junction held 24 bases outside the gene matches. The CDR3 region is CASTPCFLPTGGLVDEQFF. DNA for the CDR3: TGTGCCAGCACGCCCTGCTTCCTCCCCACAGGGGGCCTTGTTGATGAGCAGTTCTTC.

This clonotype has more than one count but fewer than ten. The J gene is TRBJ2-5, the V gene TRBV20-1; 13 bases fit TRBD2. J was trimmed by 7 bases and V by 4 bases; bases with no gene match: 9. Per germline, CDR1 DFQATT and CDR2 SNEGSKA (reference sequence). This CDR3 contains 15 residues. The CDR3 nucleotides are TGCAGTGCTAAGAAACTAGCGGGGGGGCTTGTGACCCAGTACTTC. Residues: CSAKKLAGGLVTQYF.

This clonotype came up many times. A much larger clonotype is one base distant, so this may be a read error. The chain links TRBV12-3 or TRBV12-4 to TRBJ2-5; D is possibly TRBD1 (5 bases). This CDR3 is built from 11 residues. V was shortened by 7 bases and J by 5 bases, with 8 bases between the two germline ends. The CDR3 sequence is CASTYRETQYF. The CDR3 DNA follows: TGTGCCAGCACTTACAGGGAGACCCAGTACTTC.

This clonotype was seen only a few times. The chain has TRBV20-1 and TRBJ2-5; tentative D call: TRBD2 (6 bases). Germline lookup yields CDR1 DFQATT and CDR2 SNEGSKA (reference sequence). This CDR3 contains 14 residues. V was clipped by 1 base and J by 2 bases, with 11 bases between them. CDR3 nucleotide sequence: TGCAGTGCTAGAGCCCTGGGACTTCAAGAGACCCAGTACTTC. It is translated as CSARALGLQETQYF.